A single T cell receptor (beta chain) is shown here with its context. Its antigen remains unknown. This table comes from immunoSEQ multiplex PCR, and its TCRdb copy is limited to in-frame clones, with some not included. Of 90,000 to 100,000 clones listed, approximately 80% are singletons. This CDR3 has 13 amino acids. Trimming took off 10 bases at V and 3 bases at J, with 16 bases between the two ends. The germline V gene encodes CDR1 MNHEY and CDR2 SVGAGI. Fresh-frozen tumor tissue and more than two years of survival data were available for all. The data derive from a study of glioma-infiltrating T cells after dendritic cell vaccination. Study-wide findings and caveats: Estimated pretreatment TIL content predicted outcome after dendritic cell vaccination.

This TCR was recovered from a human donor with glioblastoma. V is TRBV6-5 and J is TRBJ2-7, with D maybe TRBD2 (6 bases). Sequencing was performed on blood, taken before dendritic cell vaccination. CDR3 bases: TGTGCCATCAGGAGGGAACAACTCTACGAGCAGTACTTC. Translating it yields CAIRREQLYEQYF.